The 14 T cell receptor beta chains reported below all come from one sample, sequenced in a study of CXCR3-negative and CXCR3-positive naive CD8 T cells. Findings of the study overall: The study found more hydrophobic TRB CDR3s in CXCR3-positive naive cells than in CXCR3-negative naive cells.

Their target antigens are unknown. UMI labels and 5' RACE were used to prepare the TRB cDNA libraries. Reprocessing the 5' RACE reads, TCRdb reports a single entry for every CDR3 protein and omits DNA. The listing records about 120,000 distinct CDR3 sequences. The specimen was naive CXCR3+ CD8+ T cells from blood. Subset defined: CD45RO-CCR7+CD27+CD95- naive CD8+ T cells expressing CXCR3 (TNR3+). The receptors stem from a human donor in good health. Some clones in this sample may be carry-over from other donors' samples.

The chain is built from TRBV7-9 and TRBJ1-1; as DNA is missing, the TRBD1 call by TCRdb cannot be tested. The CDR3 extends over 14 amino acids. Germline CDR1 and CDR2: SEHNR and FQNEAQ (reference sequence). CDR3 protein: CASSLAGGIAEAFF.

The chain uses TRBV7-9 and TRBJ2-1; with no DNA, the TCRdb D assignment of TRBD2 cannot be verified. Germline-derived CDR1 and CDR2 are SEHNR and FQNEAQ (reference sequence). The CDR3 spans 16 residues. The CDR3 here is CASSLSGLAGADEQFF.

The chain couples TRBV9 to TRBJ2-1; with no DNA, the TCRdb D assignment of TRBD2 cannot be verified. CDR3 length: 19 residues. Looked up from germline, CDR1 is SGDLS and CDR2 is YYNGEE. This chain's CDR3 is CASSGPGTSGASVHNEQFF.

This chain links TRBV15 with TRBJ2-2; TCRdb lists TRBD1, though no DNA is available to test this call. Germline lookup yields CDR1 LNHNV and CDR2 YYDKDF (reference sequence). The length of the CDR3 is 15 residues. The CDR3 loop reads CATSRVGDSSLELFF.

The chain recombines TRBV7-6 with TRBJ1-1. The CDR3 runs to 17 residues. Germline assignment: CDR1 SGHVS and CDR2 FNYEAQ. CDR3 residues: CASSLATEVGLNTEAFF. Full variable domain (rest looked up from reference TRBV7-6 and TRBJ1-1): GAGVSQSPRYKVTKRGQDVALRCDPISGHVSLYWYRQALGQGPEFLTYFNYEAQQDKSGLPNDRFSAERPEGSISTLTIQRTEQRDSAMYRCASSLATEVGLNTEAFFGQGTRLTVV.

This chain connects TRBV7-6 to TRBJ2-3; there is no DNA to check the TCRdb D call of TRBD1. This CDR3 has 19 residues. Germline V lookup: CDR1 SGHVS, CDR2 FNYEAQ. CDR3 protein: CASSLAVSGGAWHTDTQYF.

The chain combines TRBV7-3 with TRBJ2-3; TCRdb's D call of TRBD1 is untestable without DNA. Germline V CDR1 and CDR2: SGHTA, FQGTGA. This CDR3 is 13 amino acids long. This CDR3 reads CASSFSQGDTQYF. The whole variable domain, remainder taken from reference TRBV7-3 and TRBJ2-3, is GAGVSQTPSNKVTEKGKYVELRCDPISGHTALYWYRQSLGQGPEFLIYFQGTGAADDSGLPNDRFFAVRPEGSVSTLKIQRTERGDSAVYLCASSFSQGDTQYFGPGTRLTVL.

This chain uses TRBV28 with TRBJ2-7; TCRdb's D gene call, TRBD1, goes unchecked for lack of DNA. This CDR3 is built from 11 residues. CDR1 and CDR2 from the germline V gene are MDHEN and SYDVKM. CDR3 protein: CASSFGAEQYF.

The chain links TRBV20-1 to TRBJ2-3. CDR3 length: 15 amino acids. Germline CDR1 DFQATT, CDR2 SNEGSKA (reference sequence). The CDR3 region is CSARDLARHTDTQYF.

The CDR3 region is CASSLGRVDEQYF. The chain employs TRBV28 and TRBJ2-7; the TRBD1 assignment by TCRdb is unverifiable without DNA. Germline V lookup: CDR1 MDHEN, CDR2 SYDVKM. This CDR3 region has 13 residues.

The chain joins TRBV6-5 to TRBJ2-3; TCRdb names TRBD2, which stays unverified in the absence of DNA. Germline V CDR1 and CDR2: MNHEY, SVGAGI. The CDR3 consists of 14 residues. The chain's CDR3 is CASTPSGSPDTQYF.

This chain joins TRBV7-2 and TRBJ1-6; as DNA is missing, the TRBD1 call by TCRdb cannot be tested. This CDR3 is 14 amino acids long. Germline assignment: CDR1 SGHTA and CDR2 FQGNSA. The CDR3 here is CASSLAPGKSPLHF.

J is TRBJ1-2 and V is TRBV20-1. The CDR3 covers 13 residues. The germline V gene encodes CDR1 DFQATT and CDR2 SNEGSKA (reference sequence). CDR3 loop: CSARATDNYGYTF.

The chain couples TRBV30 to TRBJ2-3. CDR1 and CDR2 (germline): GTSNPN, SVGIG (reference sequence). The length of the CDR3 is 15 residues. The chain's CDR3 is CAWSDLEQSTDTQYF.